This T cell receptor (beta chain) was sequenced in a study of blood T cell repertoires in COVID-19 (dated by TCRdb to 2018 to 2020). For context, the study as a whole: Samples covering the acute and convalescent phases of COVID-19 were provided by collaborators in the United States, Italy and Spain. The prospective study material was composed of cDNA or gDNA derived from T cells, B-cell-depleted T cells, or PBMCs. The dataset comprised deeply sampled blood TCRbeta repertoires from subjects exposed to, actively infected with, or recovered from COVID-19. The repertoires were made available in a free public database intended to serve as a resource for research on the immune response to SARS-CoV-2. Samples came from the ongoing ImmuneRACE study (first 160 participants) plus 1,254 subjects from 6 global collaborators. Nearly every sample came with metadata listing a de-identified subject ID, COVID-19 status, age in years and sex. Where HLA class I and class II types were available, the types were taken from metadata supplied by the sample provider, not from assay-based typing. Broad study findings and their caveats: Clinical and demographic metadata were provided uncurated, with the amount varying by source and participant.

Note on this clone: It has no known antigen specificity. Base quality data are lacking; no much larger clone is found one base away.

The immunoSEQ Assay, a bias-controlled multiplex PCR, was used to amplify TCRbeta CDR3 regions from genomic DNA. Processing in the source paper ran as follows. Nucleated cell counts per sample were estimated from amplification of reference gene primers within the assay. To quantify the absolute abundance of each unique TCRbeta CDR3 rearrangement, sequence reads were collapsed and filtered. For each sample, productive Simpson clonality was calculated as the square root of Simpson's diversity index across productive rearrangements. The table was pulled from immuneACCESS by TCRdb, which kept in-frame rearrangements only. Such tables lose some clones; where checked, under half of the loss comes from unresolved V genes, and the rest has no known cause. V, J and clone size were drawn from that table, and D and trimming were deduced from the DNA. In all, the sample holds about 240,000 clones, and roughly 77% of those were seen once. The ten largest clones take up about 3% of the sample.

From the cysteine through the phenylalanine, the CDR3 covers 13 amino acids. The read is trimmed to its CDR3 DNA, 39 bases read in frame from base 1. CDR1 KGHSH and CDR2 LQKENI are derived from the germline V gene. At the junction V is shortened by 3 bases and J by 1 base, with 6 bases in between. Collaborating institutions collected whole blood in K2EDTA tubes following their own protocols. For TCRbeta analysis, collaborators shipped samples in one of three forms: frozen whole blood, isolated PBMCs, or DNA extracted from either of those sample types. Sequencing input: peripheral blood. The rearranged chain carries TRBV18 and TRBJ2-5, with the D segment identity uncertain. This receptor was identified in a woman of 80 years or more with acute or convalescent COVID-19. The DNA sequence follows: TGTGCCAGCTCACCGGGCACCCAAGAGACCCAGTACTTC. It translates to CASSPGTQETQYF.